The TCR beta chain described here comes from a study of control samples from healthy donors and cancer patients. With V trimmed by 4 bases and J by 1 base, 7 bases remained unmatched. CDR1 SEHNR and CDR2 FQNEAQ come from the germline V gene (reference sequence). This CDR3 has 16 residues. Profiled with immunoSEQ multiplex PCR; TCRdb holds only in-frame clones, not every one. The sample contains about 83,000 clones, 91% of which appear only once. This clonotype was obtained from a man aged 45-65 years in good health. This chain uses TRBV7-9 with TRBJ2-4; TRBD2 aligns across 7 bases. The sample consisted of blood. The CDR3 spells CASSSSGGVAKNIQYF. CDR3 bases: TGTGCCAGCAGCTCTAGCGGAGGGGTGGCCAAAAACATTCAGTACTTC.